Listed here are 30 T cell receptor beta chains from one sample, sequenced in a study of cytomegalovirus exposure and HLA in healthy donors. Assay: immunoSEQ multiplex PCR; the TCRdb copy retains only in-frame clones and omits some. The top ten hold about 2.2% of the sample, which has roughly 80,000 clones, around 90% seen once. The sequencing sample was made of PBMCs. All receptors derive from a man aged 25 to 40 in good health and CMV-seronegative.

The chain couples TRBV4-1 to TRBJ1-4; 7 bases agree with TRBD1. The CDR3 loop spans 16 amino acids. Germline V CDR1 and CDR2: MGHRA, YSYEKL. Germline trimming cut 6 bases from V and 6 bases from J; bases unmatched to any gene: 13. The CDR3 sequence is CASSHGSGTAYEKLFF. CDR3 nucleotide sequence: TGCGCCAGCAGTCACGGCTCGGGGACAGCATATGAAAAACTGTTTTTT.

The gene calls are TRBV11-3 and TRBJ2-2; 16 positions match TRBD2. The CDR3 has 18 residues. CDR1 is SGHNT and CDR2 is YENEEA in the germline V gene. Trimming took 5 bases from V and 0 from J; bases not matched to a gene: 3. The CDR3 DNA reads TGTGCCAGCAGCCCGGGACTAGCGGGGGGGACGAACACCGGGGAGCTGTTTTTT. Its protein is CASSPGLAGGTNTGELFF. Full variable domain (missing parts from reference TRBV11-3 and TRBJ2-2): EAGVVQSPRYKIIEKKQPVAFWCNPISGHNTLYWYLQNLGQGPELLIRYENEEAVDDSQLPKDRFSAERLKGVDSTLKIQPAELGDSAVYLCASSPGLAGGTNTGELFFGEGSRLTVL.

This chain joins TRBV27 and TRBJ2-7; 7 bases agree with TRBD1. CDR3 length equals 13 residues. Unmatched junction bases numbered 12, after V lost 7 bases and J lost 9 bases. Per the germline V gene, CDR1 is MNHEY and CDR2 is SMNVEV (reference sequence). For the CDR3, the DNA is TGTGCCAGCAACAGGGGACCCTACGAGCGGCAGTACTTC. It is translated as CASNRGPYERQYF.

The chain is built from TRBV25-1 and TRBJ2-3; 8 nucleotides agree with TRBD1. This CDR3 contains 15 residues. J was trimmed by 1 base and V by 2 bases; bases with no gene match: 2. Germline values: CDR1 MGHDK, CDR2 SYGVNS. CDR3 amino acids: CASSETDRGTDTQYF. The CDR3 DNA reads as TGTGCCAGCAGTGAAACGGACAGGGGCACAGATACGCAGTATTTT.

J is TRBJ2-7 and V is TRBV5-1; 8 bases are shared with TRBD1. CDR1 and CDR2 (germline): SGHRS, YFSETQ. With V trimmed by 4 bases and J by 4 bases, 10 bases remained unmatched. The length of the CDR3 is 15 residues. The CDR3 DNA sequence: TGCGCCAGCAGCCCCGGAGGGCAGGGGGCGTACGAGCAGTACTTC. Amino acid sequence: CASSPGGQGAYEQYF.

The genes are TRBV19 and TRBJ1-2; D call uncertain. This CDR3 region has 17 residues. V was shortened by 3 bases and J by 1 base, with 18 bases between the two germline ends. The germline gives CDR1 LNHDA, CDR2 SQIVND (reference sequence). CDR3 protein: CASSILTPLMNNYGYTF. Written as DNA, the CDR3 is TGTGCCAGTAGTATTTTGACACCATTAATGAATAACTATGGCTACACCTTC.

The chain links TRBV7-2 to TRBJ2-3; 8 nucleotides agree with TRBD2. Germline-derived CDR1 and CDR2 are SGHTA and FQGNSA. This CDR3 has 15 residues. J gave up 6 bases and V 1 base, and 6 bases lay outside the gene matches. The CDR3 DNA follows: TGTGCCAGCAGCTTAGTCGGGGGGGCCTCTGATACGCAGTATTTT. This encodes CASSLVGGASDTQYF.

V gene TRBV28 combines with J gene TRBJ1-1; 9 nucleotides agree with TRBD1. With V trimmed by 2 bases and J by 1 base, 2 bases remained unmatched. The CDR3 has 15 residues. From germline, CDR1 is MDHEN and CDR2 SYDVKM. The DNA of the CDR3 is TGTGCCAGCAGTTTAGTGGGACAGGGGAACACTGAAGCTTTCTTT. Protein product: CASSLVGQGNTEAFF.

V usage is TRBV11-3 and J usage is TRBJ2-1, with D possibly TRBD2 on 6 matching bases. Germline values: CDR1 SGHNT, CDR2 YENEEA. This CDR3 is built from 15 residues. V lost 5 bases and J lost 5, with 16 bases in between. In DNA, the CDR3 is TGTGCCAGCAGCCCGACTAGTGGGGCCCACAATGAGCAGTTCTTC. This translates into CASSPTSGAHNEQFF.

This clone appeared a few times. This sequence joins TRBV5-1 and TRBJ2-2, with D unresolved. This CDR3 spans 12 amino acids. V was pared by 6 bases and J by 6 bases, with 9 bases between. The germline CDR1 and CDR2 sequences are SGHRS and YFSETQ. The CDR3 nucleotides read TGCGCCAGCAAGTCAGAAGCCGGGGAGCTGTTTTTT. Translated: CASKSEAGELFF.

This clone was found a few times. CDR3 loop: CASSYPESQYEQYF. The CDR3 bases are TGTGCCAGCAGTTACCCCGAAAGCCAATACGAGCAGTACTTC. The V call is TRBV6-6, the J call TRBJ2-7; D remains ambiguous. Trimming left V 2 bases short and J 4 bases short, with 12 bases between. The CDR3 sequence is 14 residues long. Germline V CDR1 and CDR2: MNHNY, SVGAGI (reference sequence).

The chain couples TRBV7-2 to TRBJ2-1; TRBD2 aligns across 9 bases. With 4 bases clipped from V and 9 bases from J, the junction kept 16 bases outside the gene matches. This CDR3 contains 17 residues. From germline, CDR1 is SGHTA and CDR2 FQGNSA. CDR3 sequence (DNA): TGTGCCAGCAGCTATACCCGGACTAGCGTCGTCTCCGGTGAGCAGTTCTTC. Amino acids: CASSYTRTSVVSGEQFF.

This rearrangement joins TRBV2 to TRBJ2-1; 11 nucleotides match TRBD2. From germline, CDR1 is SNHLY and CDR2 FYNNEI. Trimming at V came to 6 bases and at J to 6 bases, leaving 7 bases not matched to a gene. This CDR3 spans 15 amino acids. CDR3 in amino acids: CASRRLAGSVNEQFF. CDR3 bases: TGTGCCAGCAGACGACTAGCGGGGTCGGTCAATGAGCAGTTCTTC.

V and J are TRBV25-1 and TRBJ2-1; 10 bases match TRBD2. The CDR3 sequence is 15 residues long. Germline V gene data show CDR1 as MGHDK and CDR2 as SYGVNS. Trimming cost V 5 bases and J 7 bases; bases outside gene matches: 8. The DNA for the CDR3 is TGTGCCAGCAGTTTACGACTAGCGGGTGGGAATGAGCAGTTCTTC. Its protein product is CASSLRLAGGNEQFF.

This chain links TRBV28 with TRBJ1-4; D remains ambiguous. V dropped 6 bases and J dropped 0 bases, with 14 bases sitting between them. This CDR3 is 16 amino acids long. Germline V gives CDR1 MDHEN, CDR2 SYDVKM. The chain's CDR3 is CASRPSILATNEKLFF. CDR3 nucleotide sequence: TGTGCCAGCAGGCCCTCCATACTTGCAACTAATGAAAAACTGTTTTTT.

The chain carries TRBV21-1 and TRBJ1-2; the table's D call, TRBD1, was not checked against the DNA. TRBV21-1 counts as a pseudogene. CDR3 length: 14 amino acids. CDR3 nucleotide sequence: TGTGCCAGCAGCAAACCGGACAGGGGGCCTGGCTACACCTTC. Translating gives CASSKPDRGPGYTF.

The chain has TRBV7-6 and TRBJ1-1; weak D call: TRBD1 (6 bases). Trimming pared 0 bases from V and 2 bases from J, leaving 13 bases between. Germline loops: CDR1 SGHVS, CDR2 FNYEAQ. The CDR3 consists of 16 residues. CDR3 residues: CASSLAYRELNTEAFF. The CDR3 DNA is TGTGCCAGCAGCTTAGCGTACAGGGAACTCAACACTGAAGCTTTCTTT. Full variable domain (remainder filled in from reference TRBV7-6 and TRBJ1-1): GAGVSQSPRYKVTKRGQDVALRCDPISGHVSLYWYRQALGQGPEFLTYFNYEAQQDKSGLPNDRFSAERPEGSISTLTIQRTEQRDSAMYRCASSLAYRELNTEAFFGQGTRLTVV.

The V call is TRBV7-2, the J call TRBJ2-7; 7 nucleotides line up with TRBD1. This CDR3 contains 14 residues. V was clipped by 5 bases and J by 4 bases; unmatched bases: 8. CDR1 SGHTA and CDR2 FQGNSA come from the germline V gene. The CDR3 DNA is TGTGCCAGCAGCCCGAGGACAGGCTATTACGAGCAGTACTTC. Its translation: CASSPRTGYYEQYF.

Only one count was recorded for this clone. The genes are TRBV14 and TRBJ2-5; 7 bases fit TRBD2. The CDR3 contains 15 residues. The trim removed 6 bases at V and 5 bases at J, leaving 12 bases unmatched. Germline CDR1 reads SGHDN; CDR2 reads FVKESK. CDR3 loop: CASSLAGVPTETQYF. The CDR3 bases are TGTGCCAGCAGTTTGGCGGGAGTTCCGACGGAGACCCAGTACTTC. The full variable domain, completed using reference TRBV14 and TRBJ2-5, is EAGVTQFPSHSVIEKGQTVTLRCDPISGHDNLYWYRRVMGKEIKFLLHFVKESKQDESGMPNNRFLAERTGGTYSTLKVQPAELEDSGVYFCASSLAGVPTETQYFGPGTRLLVL.

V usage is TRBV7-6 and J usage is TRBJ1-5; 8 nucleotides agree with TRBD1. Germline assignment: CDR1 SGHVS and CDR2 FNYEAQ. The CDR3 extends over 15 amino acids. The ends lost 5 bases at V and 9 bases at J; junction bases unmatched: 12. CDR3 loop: CASSVSGQAPGPQHF. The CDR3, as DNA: TGTGCCAGCAGCGTATCGGGACAGGCTCCTGGGCCCCAGCATTTT.

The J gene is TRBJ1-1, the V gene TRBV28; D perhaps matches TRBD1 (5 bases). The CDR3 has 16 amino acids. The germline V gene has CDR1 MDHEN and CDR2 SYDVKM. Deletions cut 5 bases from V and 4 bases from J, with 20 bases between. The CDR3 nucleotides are TGTGCCAGCAGTATCTTAGGGGCCCAGTCGGTCACTGAAGCTTTCTTT. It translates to CASSILGAQSVTEAFF.

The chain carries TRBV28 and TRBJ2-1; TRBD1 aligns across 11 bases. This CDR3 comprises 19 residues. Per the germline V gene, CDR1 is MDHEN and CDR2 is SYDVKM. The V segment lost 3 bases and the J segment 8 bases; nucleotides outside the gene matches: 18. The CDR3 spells CASSLTGTGGTPSGDEQFF. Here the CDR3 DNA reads TGTGCCAGCAGTTTGACTGGGACAGGGGGGACTCCATCCGGAGATGAGCAGTTCTTC.

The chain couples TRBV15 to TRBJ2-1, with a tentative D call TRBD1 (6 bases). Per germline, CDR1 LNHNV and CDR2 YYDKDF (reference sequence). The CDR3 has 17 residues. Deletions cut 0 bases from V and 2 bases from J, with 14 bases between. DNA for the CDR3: TGTGCCACCAGCAGAGATAGGGCCCAGGGGACCTACAATGAGCAGTTCTTC. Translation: CATSRDRAQGTYNEQFF.

The CDR3 protein is CASSVPGQVNTEAFF. Here the CDR3 DNA reads TGTGCCAGCAGCGTTCCGGGACAGGTGAACACTGAAGCTTTCTTT. The gene calls are TRBV9 and TRBJ1-1; 8 bases line up with TRBD1. V trimming: 2 bases; J trimming: 0 bases; junction bases outside the gene matches: 3. This CDR3 is 15 amino acids long. Germline assignment: CDR1 SGDLS and CDR2 YYNGEE. Full variable domain (missing parts from reference TRBV9 and TRBJ1-1): DSGVTQTPKHLITATGQRVTLRCSPRSGDLSVYWYQQSLDQGLQFLIQYYNGEERAKGNILERFSAQQFPDLHSELNLSSLELGDSALYFCASSVPGQVNTEAFFGQGTRLTVV.

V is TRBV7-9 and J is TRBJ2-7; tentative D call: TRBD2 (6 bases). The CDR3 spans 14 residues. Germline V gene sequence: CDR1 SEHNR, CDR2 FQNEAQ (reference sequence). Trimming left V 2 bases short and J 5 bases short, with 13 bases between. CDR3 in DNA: TGTGCCAGCAGCTTACATCGGGGACTCCACGAGCAGTACTTC. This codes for CASSLHRGLHEQYF.

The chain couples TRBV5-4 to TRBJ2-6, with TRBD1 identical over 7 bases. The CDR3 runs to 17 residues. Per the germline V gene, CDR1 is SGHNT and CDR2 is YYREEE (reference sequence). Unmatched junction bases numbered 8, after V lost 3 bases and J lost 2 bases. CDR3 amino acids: CASSSSGGGAGANVLTF. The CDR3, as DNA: TGTGCCAGCAGCTCTTCAGGGGGTGGTGCTGGGGCCAACGTCCTGACTTTC.

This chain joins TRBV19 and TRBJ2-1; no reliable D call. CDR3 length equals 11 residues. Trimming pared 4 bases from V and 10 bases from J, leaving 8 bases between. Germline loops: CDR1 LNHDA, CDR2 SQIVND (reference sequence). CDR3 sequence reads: CASSKLLEQFF. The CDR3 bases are TGTGCCAGTAGTAAGCTGCTAGAGCAGTTCTTC.

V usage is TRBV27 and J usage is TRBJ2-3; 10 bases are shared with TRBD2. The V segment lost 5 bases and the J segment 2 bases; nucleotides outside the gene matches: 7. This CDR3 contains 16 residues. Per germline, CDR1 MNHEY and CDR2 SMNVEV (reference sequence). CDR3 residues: CASSLLAGGYTDTQYF. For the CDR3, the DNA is TGTGCCAGCAGTCTCTTAGCGGGAGGTTACACAGATACGCAGTATTTT.

The CDR3 DNA follows: TGTGCCAGCAGCATCGCCGGGACTAGCGGGAGGGCTGAGGTC. This translates into CASSIAGTSGRAEV. The rearrangement joins TRBV11-2 to TRBJ2-7, with TRBD2 matching 16 bases. Germline V gives CDR1 SGHAT, CDR2 FQNNGV. The CDR3 runs to 14 residues.

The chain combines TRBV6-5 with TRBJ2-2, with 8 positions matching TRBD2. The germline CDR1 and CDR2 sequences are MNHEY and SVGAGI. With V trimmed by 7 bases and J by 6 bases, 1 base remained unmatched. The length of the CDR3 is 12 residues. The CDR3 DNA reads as TGTGCCAGCAATAGCGGGGCCGGGGAGCTGTTTTTT. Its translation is CASNSGAGELFF.